Described below is a single T cell receptor beta chain sequence and its context. Its antigen is not known. This table comes from immunoSEQ multiplex PCR, and its TCRdb copy is limited to in-frame clones, with some not included. The table for this sample gives 20,000 to 30,000 clones. These data come from a study of T cells in women clearing cervical HPV infection. General study points: Each sample's T-cell count was unknown, possibly confounding richness.

What was sequenced was blood buffy coat. This receptor was obtained from a woman aged 18-70 years with a cervical HPV16 infection that either progressed to CIN3+ or cleared (not recorded which).

The sequenced part of the CDR3 DNA is TGTGCCATCAGTACAGGCGATGAG. Residues: CAISTGDE. The CDR3 as a whole reads CAISTGDEQFF. The rearrangement joins TRBV10-3 to TRBJ2-1; a possible D gene is TRBD1 (5 bases). The CDR3 extends 3 residues past the end of the read, so its final part is completed from the germline J gene. The CDR3 consists of 11 residues. CDR1 ENHRY and CDR2 SYGVKD come from the germline V gene. Trimming cost V 5 bases and J 8 bases, with 7 bases left between them.